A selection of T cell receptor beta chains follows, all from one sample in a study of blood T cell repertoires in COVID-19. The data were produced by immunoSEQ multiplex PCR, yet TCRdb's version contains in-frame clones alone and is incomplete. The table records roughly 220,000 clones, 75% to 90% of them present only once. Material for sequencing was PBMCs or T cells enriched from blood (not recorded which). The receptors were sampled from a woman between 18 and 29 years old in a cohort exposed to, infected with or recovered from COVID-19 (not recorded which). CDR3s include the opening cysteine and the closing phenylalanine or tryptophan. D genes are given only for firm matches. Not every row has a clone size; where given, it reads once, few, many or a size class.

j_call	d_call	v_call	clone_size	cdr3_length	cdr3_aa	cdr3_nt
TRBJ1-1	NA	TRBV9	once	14	CASSITGLNTEAFF	TGTGCCAGCAGCATTACAGGATTGAACACTGAAGCTTTCTTT
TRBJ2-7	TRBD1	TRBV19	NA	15	CASSITGQDPYEQYF	TGTGCCAGTAGTATAACGGGACAGGACCCCTACGAGCAGTACTTC
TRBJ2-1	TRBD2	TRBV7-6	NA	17	CASSSGGTSGGYNEQFF	TGTGCCAGCAGCTCCGGGGGGACTAGCGGGGGTTACAATGAGCAGTTCTTC
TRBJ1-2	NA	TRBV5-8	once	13	CASSSGRGYGYTF	TGTGCCAGCAGCTCCGGCAGGGGATATGGCTACACCTTC
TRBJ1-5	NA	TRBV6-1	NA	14	CASSEEGRDQPQHF	TGTGCCAGCAGTGAAGAGGGCAGGGATCAGCCCCAGCATTTT
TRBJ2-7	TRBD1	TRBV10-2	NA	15	CASSVPGQGSYEQYF	TGCGCCAGCAGTGTTCCGGGACAGGGGAGCTACGAGCAGTACTTC
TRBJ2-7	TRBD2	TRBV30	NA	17	CAWSGLVVNISSYEQYF	TGTGCCTGGTCGGGACTAGTAGTCAACATCAGCTCCTACGAGCAGTACTTC
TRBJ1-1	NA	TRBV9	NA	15	CASSEGGRLNTEAFF	TGTGCCAGCAGCGAGGGGGGGAGGCTTAACACTGAAGCTTTCTTT
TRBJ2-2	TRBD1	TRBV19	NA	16	CASSFTGTVNTGELFF	TGTGCCAGTAGCTTTACCGGGACAGTTAACACCGGGGAGCTGTTTTTT
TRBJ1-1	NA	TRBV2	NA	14	CASPTGREHTEAFF	TGTGCCAGCCCGACCGGCAGGGAACACACTGAAGCTTTCTTT